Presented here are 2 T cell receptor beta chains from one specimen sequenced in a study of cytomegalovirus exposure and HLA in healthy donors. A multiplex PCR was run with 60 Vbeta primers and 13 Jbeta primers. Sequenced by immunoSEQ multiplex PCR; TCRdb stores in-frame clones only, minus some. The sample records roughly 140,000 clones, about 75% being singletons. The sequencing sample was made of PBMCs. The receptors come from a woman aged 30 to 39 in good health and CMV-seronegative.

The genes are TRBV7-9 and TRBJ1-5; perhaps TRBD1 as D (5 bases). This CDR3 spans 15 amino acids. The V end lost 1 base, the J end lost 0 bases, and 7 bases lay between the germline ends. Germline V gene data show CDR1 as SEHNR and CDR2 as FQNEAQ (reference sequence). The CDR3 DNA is TGTGCCAGCAGCTTAGGACAGTATAGCAATCAGCCCCAGCATTTT. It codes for CASSLGQYSNQPQHF.

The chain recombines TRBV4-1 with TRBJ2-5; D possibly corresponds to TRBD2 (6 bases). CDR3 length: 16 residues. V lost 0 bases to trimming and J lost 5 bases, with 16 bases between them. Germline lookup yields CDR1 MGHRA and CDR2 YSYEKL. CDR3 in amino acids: CASSQDRDSLTETQYF. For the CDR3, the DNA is TGCGCCAGCAGCCAAGATCGGGACTCCCTGACGGAGACCCAGTACTTC.